The 20 T cell receptor beta chains reported below all come from one sample, sequenced in a study of CD8+ T cells in alopecia areata. The authors extracted RNA and reverse transcribed it into cDNA as the sequencing template. Measured with immunoSEQ multiplex PCR; TCRdb has only the in-frame clones, and not every one. The sample shows around 250,000 clones, roughly two thirds of them seen only once. Sample: CD4+ T cells sorted from blood, taken at week 0. The receptors here all came from a human donor with alopecia areata.

This clone has only a few counts. The chain carries TRBV10-3 and TRBJ2-5; the D gene is possibly TRBD1 (6 bases). Germline V CDR1 and CDR2: ENHRY, SYGVKD. V lost 11 bases, J lost 4 bases, and 14 bases lay in between. This CDR3 is built from 12 residues. The CDR3 here is CASRAGAETQYF. In nucleotides, the CDR3 is TGTGCCTCCCGGGCAGGGGCAGAGACCCAGTACTTC.

Turning to this clone: Additional DNA sequences in this sample encode the identical CDR3. The gene calls are TRBV6-5 and TRBJ2-7; D not certain. There are 12 residues in the CDR3. Germline-derived CDR1 and CDR2 are MNHEY and SVGAGI. The V end lost 6 bases, the J end lost 4 bases, and 10 bases lay between the germline ends. The chain's CDR3 is CASSRTGYEQYF. In DNA, the CDR3 is TGTGCCAGCAGCCGAACCGGGTACGAGCAGTACTTC.

The chain is built from TRBV14 and TRBJ1-6, with 7 positions matching TRBD1. The CDR3 length is 15 residues. Per the germline V gene, CDR1 is SGHDN and CDR2 is FVKESK. V lost 1 base and J lost 4; bases outside the gene matches: 1. CDR3 bases: TGTGCCAGCAGCCAAGGCAGGGGGTATAATTCACCCCTCCACTTT. Translation gives CASSQGRGYNSPLHF.

This clone was found once. V is TRBV7-9 and J is TRBJ1-1, with D perhaps TRBD1 (5 bases). The germline V gene has CDR1 SEHNR and CDR2 FQNEAQ (reference sequence). The CDR3 sequence is 14 residues long. Trimming took off 4 bases at V and 6 bases at J, with 15 bases between the two ends. DNA for the CDR3: TGTGCCAGCAGCTCCCCATTCGGGGGGTCTGAAGCTTTCTTT. Translation: CASSSPFGGSEAFF.

The rearrangement links TRBV10-3 to TRBJ2-1, with 9 bases aligning to TRBD2. This CDR3 has 15 residues. The J segment lost 3 bases and the V segment lost 6 bases, leaving 6 bases of the junction unmatched. The germline CDR1 and CDR2 sequences are ENHRY and SYGVKD. CDR3 in amino acids: CAIRVAGEHYNEQFF. CDR3 nucleotide sequence: TGTGCCATCAGGGTAGCGGGGGAGCACTACAATGAGCAGTTCTTC.

The chain couples TRBV4-2 to TRBJ2-1, with TRBD1 matching over 9 bases. The germline V gene has CDR1 LGHNA and CDR2 YNFKEQ. CDR3 size: 16 residues. V shed 1 base and J 9 bases; nucleotides not matched to a gene: 10. The CDR3 loop reads CASSQGLGQGRGEQFF. The DNA of the CDR3 is TGTGCCAGCAGCCAAGGCCTGGGACAGGGTCGCGGTGAGCAGTTCTTC.

This clone has a handful of counts. The J gene is TRBJ1-1, the V gene TRBV29-1, with D possibly TRBD1 on 5 matching bases. V lost 6 bases and J 4 bases, leaving 15 bases between the germline ends. The CDR3 runs 13 residues. CDR1 is SQVTM and CDR2 is ANQGSEA in the germline V gene. The chain's CDR3 is CSVDATGGTEAFF. As DNA, the CDR3 is TGCAGCGTCGACGCGACGGGGGGCACTGAAGCTTTCTTT.

This chain joins TRBV7-8 and TRBJ2-7; D tentatively reads TRBD1 or TRBD2 (6 bases each). The CDR3 is 14 residues long. The germline gives CDR1 SGHVS, CDR2 FQNEAQ. Trimming removed 0 bases from V and 2 bases from J, with 8 bases in between. The CDR3 sequence: CASSLAGGPYEQYF. In nucleotides, the CDR3 is TGTGCCAGCAGCTTAGCGGGGGGCCCCTACGAGCAGTACTTC.

V and J are TRBV11-2 and TRBJ2-1; D unclear. V was trimmed by 0 bases and J by 0 bases, leaving 12 bases between them. In germline, CDR1 is SGHAT, CDR2 FQNNGV. There are 17 residues in the CDR3. The CDR3 protein is CASSLDGRMSSYNEQFF. In DNA, the CDR3 is TGTGCCAGCAGCTTAGACGGCAGGATGAGCTCCTACAATGAGCAGTTCTTC.

The chain joins TRBV30 to TRBJ2-1; possibly TRBD2 for D (7 bases). The CDR3 sequence is 12 residues long. V lost 5 bases to trimming and J lost 5 bases, with 10 bases between them. Germline V gene sequence: CDR1 GTSNPN, CDR2 SVGIG (reference sequence). The CDR3 is CAWRGADNEQFF. CDR3 nucleotides: TGTGCCTGGCGGGGGGCGGACAATGAGCAGTTCTTC.

The CDR3 region has the DNA TGTGCCAGTAGTAGCGACGGAACAGGGGGCCTCGAGCAGTACTTC. This codes for CASSSDGTGGLEQYF. J is TRBJ2-7 and V is TRBV19; 9 positions match TRBD1. This CDR3 contains 15 residues. The junction had 10 bases not matched to a gene; V was cut back by 4 bases and J by 6 bases. Germline CDR1 and CDR2: LNHDA and SQIVND (reference sequence).

V usage is TRBV7-9 and J usage is TRBJ1-2; TRBD1 aligns across 9 bases. V lost 7 bases, J lost 4 bases, and 7 bases stayed unmatched. The CDR3 is made up of 14 amino acids. CDR1 is SEHNR, CDR2 FQNEAQ, per germline (reference sequence). The CDR3 region has the DNA TGTGCCAGCAACCCTCCGACAGGGGGCTATGGCTACACCTTC. Amino acids: CASNPPTGGYGYTF.

This clone was picked up a small number of times. V is TRBV29-1 and J is TRBJ2-7, with a tentative D call TRBD1 (5 bases). The germline V gene encodes CDR1 SQVTM and CDR2 ANQGSEA. Trimming took off 3 bases at V and 5 bases at J, with 14 bases between the two ends. The CDR3 extends over 13 amino acids. CDR3 nucleotide sequence: TGCAGCGTTGAGGGTCAGGGCGTCGACGAGCAGTACTTC. Protein product: CSVEGQGVDEQYF.

The chain joins TRBV18 to TRBJ2-1; D remains unclear. V dropped 3 bases and J dropped 9 bases, with 18 bases sitting between them. The CDR3 loop spans 15 amino acids. The germline V gene encodes CDR1 KGHSH and CDR2 LQKENI. CDR3 amino acids: CASSPQADSAREQFF. The DNA for the CDR3 is TGTGCCAGCTCACCTCAGGCGGATTCGGCTCGTGAGCAGTTCTTC.

There are a few counts of this clone. The chain links TRBV5-1 to TRBJ1-5; 7 positions match TRBD1. V trimming: 4 bases; J trimming: 2 bases; junction bases outside the gene matches: 3. This CDR3 region has 14 residues. Germline CDR1 and CDR2: SGHRS and YFSETQ. CDR3: CASSIGTGNQPQHF. CDR3 bases: TGCGCCAGCAGCATAGGGACAGGCAATCAGCCCCAGCATTTT.

The chain uses TRBV29-1 and TRBJ1-2, with D tentatively TRBD1 (5 bases). The germline V and J ends were trimmed by 5 bases and 8 bases, with 21 bases remaining between them. The CDR3 loop spans 14 amino acids. CDR1 and CDR2 from the germline V gene are SQVTM and ANQGSEA. This chain's CDR3 is CSVLGERGPGGYTF. CDR3 nucleotide sequence: TGCAGCGTTCTCGGAGAGAGGGGCCCCGGGGGCTACACCTTC.

V usage is TRBV4-3 and J usage is TRBJ1-2; possible D gene TRBD1, 5 bases. V was trimmed by 4 bases and J by 0 bases, leaving 15 bases between them. The CDR3 loop spans 16 amino acids. CDR1 is LGHNA and CDR2 is YSLEER in the germline V gene. The DNA for the CDR3 is TGCGCCAGCAGCCGTAAGGGGCAGCACTCTAACTATGGCTACACCTTC. As protein: CASSRKGQHSNYGYTF.

This chain connects TRBV5-6 to TRBJ2-2, with no clear D. The germline CDR1 and CDR2 sequences are SGHDT and YYEEEE. This CDR3 has 14 amino acids. With 0 bases removed from V and 5 bases from J, the gap between germline ends came to 8 bases. CDR3 coding DNA: TGTGCCAGCAGCTTGGGGATGGAGACCGGGGAGCTGTTTTTT. Its translation: CASSLGMETGELFF.

This chain links TRBV30 with TRBJ2-1; 8 bases map to TRBD2. Per the germline V gene, CDR1 is GTSNPN and CDR2 is SVGIG (reference sequence). The CDR3 totals 17 residues. V was pared by 3 bases and J by 4 bases, with 14 bases of the junction left unmatched. CDR3 DNA: TGTGCCTGGAGCCGAAACTCCGGGACTAGGACTTACAATGAGCAGTTCTTC. Its protein product is CAWSRNSGTRTYNEQFF.

In nucleotides, the CDR3 is TGCAGCGTTGCGGGAAGCTCCTACAATGAGCAGTTCTTC. This translates into CSVAGSSYNEQFF. The chain couples TRBV29-1 to TRBJ2-1; possible D gene TRBD2, 5 bases. Deletions cut 4 bases from V and 0 bases from J, with 7 bases between. The CDR3 extends over 13 amino acids. Germline V gene data show CDR1 as SQVTM and CDR2 as ANQGSEA.